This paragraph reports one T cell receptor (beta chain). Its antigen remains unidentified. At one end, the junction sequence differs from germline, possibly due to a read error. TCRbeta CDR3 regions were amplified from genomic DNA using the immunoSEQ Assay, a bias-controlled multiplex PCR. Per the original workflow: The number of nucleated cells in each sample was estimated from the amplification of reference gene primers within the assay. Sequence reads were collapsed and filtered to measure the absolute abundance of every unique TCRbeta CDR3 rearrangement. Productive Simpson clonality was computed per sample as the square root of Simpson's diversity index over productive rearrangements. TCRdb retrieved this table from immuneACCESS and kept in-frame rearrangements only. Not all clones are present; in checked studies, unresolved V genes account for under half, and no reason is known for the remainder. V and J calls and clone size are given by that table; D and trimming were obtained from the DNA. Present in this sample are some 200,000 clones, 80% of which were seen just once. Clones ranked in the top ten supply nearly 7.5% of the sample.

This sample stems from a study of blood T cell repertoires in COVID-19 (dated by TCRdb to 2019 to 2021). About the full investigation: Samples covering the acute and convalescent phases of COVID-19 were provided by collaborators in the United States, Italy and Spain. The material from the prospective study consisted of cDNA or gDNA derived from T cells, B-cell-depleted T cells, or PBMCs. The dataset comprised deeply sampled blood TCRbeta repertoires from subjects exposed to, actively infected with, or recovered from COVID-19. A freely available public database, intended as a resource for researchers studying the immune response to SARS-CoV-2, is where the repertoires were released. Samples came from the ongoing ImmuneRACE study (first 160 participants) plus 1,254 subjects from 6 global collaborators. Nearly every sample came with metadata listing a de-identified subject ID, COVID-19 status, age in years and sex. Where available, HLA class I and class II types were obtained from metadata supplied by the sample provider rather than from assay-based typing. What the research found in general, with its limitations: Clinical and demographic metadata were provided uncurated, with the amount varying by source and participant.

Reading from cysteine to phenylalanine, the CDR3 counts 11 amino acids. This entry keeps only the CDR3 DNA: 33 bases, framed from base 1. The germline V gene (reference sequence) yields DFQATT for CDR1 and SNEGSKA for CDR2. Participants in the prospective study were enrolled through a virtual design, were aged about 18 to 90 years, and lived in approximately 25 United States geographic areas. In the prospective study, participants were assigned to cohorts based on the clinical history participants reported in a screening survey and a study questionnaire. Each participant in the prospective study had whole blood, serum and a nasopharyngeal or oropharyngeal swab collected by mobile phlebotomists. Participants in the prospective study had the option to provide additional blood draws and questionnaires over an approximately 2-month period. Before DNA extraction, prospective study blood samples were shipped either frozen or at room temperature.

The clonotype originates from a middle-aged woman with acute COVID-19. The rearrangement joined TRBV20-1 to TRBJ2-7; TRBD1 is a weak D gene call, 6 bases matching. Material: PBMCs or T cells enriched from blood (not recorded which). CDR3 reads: CSAREGAGASF. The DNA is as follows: TGCAGTGCTAGAGAGGGGGCCGGCGCCTCCTTC.